Shown below are 19 T cell receptor beta chains from a single sample sequenced in a study of cytomegalovirus exposure and HLA in healthy donors. Primers: 60 Vbeta forward and 13 Jbeta reverse. Repertoires were generated with immunoSEQ multiplex PCR, while TCRdb's copy carries only in-frame clones and drops some. This table has fewer than 50,000 clones, 55% to 75% appearing once. The sequencing input was PBMCs. These receptors were obtained from a man aged 60-69 years in good health and CMV-seropositive.

This rearrangement joins TRBV5-4 to TRBJ1-3; 11 bases are a match to TRBD1. The CDR3 runs to 16 residues. V lost 4 bases to trimming and J lost 4 bases; unmatched junction nucleotides: 7. Germline-derived CDR1 and CDR2 are SGHNT and YYREEE (reference sequence). For the CDR3, the DNA is TGTGCCAGCAGCCTCGGACAGGGGGCTTCGGGAAACACCATATATTTT. Protein product: CASSLGQGASGNTIYF. Full variable domain (outside the CDR3, taken from reference TRBV5-4 and TRBJ1-3): ETGVTQSPTHLIKTRGQQVTLRCSSQSGHNTVSWYQQALGQGPQFIFQYYREEENGRGNFPPRFSGLQFPNYSSELNVNALELDDSALYLCASSLGQGASGNTIYFGEGSWLTVV.

This clone has more than one count but fewer than ten. CDR3 DNA sequence: TGCGCCAGCAGCTTGGGAGGACAGGGCACAGATACGCAGTATTTT. Its translation is CASSLGGQGTDTQYF. The chain has TRBV5-1 and TRBJ2-3; 7 bases agree with TRBD1. This CDR3 region has 15 residues. With V trimmed by 0 bases and J by 1 base, 2 bases remained unmatched. Germline CDR1 reads SGHRS; CDR2 reads YFSETQ.

This sequence joins TRBV6-1 and TRBJ1-2; TRBD1 might be the D (5 bases). V was trimmed by 4 bases and J by 6 bases, leaving 18 bases between them. This CDR3 region has 15 residues. Germline-derived CDR1 and CDR2 are MNHNS and SASEGT. CDR3 coding DNA: TGTGCCAGCAGTGTCCAAATCGGGACTCCGGATGGCTACACCTTC. Its protein product is CASSVQIGTPDGYTF.

As DNA, the CDR3 is TGCGCCAGCAGTTATATGTTAGCGGGAGGCGGAAATGAGCAGTTCTTC. It encodes CASSYMLAGGGNEQFF. The rearrangement uses TRBV5-1 and TRBJ2-1; 10 nucleotides agree with TRBD2. Germline loops: CDR1 SGHRS, CDR2 YFSETQ. The V gene end was trimmed by 5 bases and the J gene end by 7 bases; junction bases not matched to a gene: 12. This CDR3 contains 16 residues.

The chain is built from TRBV11-2 and TRBJ2-1, with a tentative D call TRBD2 (6 bases). With 0 bases removed from V and 6 bases from J, the gap between germline ends came to 12 bases. This CDR3 is 15 amino acids long. Germline loops: CDR1 SGHAT, CDR2 FQNNGV. The CDR3 region has the DNA TGTGCCAGCAGCTTAGAGCGGAGGGGAACCAATGAGCAGTTCTTC. Encoded protein: CASSLERRGTNEQFF.

The chain joins TRBV19 to TRBJ2-5, with a tentative D call TRBD2 (6 bases). In germline, CDR1 is LNHDA, CDR2 SQIVND (reference sequence). The CDR3 consists of 15 residues. V shed 8 bases and J shed 0 bases, with 16 bases lying between them. The chain's CDR3 is CASAPLGGHQETQYF. The CDR3 nucleotides read TGTGCCAGTGCCCCCTTGGGGGGACACCAAGAGACCCAGTACTTC.

This chain links TRBV11-2 with TRBJ2-3, with 9 bases lining up with TRBD2. The CDR3 length is 15 residues. Germline V CDR1 and CDR2: SGHAT, FQNNGV. The J segment lost 2 bases and the V segment lost 6 bases, leaving 6 bases of the junction unmatched. DNA for the CDR3: TGTGCCAGCAGATTTAGCGGGGGAGACACAGATACGCAGTATTTT. Translated: CASRFSGGDTDTQYF.

The gene calls are TRBV6-1 and TRBJ2-4, with D maybe TRBD1 (6 bases). Per the germline V gene, CDR1 is MNHNS and CDR2 is SASEGT. This CDR3 has 13 amino acids. The V and J ends lost 4 bases and 9 bases respectively, with 13 bases between them. CDR3 loop: CASSGTRGGIQYF. DNA of the CDR3: TGTGCCAGCAGTGGAACCAGGGGTGGCATTCAGTACTTC.

This chain uses TRBV30 with TRBJ2-7; D call uncertain. Trimming took off 0 bases at V and 7 bases at J, with 7 bases between the two ends. Germline V lookup: CDR1 GTSNPN, CDR2 SVGIG (reference sequence). CDR3 length equals 11 residues. CDR3 nucleotides: TGTGCCTGGAGTGTAACCAGGGAGCAGTACTTC. This codes for CAWSVTREQYF.

This clone was found a few times. The rearrangement uses TRBV5-8 and TRBJ2-2, with D maybe TRBD2 (5 bases). Germline V lookup: CDR1 SGHTS, CDR2 YDEGEE. The CDR3 extends over 17 amino acids. V was cut by 0 bases and J by 0 bases, with 12 bases left in between. CDR3 DNA: TGTGCCAGCAGCTTGGAGAGCGGACTGGCGAACACCGGGGAGCTGTTTTTT. It is translated as CASSLESGLANTGELFF.

V gene TRBV29-1 combines with J gene TRBJ2-5, with D perhaps TRBD2 (5 bases). The CDR3 extends over 13 amino acids. Trimming took off 8 bases at V and 5 bases at J, with 18 bases between the two ends. Germline V gene sequence: CDR1 SQVTM, CDR2 ANQGSEA. The DNA for the CDR3 is TGCAGCACCCTGGGAGTAAGGATGGAGACCCAGTACTTC. It is translated as CSTLGVRMETQYF.

The V call is TRBV4-3, the J call TRBJ2-1; the match to TRBD2 covers 12 bases. V trimming: 1 base; J trimming: 0 bases; junction bases outside the gene matches: 4. CDR1 is LGHNA, CDR2 YSLEER, per germline. The CDR3 covers 18 residues. DNA for the CDR3: TGCGCCAGCAGCCAAGGACTAGCGGGAGCGGGCTCCTACAATGAGCAGTTCTTC. This codes for CASSQGLAGAGSYNEQFF.

In DNA form, the CDR3 reads TGTGCCACCAGCAGAATAGCGGGAGGCGTTGATGAGCAGTTCTTC. Its translation: CATSRIAGGVDEQFF. The V call is TRBV15, the J call TRBJ2-1, with 10 bases fitting TRBD2. This CDR3 comprises 15 residues. J lost 8 bases, V lost 2 bases, and 6 bases had no gene match. Germline V gives CDR1 LNHNV, CDR2 YYDKDF (reference sequence).

This clone was seen once. The J gene is TRBJ2-3, the V gene TRBV20-1; D remains ambiguous. The V end was cut by 5 bases, the J end by 7 bases, with 10 bases between. This CDR3 region has 11 residues. Per germline, CDR1 DFQATT and CDR2 SNEGSKA (reference sequence). The CDR3 DNA reads TGCAGTGCTTCTGACTCTTATACGCAGTATTTT. Its translation: CSASDSYTQYF.

The sample holds one count of this clone. The gene calls are TRBV7-9 and TRBJ2-7, with TRBD2 identical over 11 bases. This CDR3 has 15 amino acids. Losses at the gene ends were 1 base for V and 6 bases for J; bases not matched to a gene: 5. From germline, CDR1 is SEHNR and CDR2 FQNEAQ (reference sequence). The CDR3 region is CASSLVGTSGFEQYF. The DNA for the CDR3 is TGTGCCAGCAGCTTAGTGGGGACTAGCGGTTTCGAGCAGTACTTC. The whole variable domain, filled in from reference TRBV7-9 and TRBJ2-7, reads DTGVSQNPRHKITKRGQNVTFRCDPISEHNRLYWYRQTLGQGPEFLTYFQNEAQLEKSRLLSDRFSAERPKGSFSTLEIQRTEQGDSAMYLCASSLVGTSGFEQYFGPGTRLTVT.

This clone showed up just a few times. The genes are TRBV7-8 and TRBJ2-2, with a possible D match to TRBD2 (6 bases). CDR1 is SGHVS, CDR2 FQNEAQ, per germline. The CDR3 has 14 residues. The V and J ends lost 5 bases and 4 bases respectively, with 11 bases between them. The CDR3 nucleotides are TGTGCCAGCAGCATCGGGGGATCCACCGGGGAGCTGTTTTTT. It is translated as CASSIGGSTGELFF.

V usage is TRBV19 and J usage is TRBJ2-6; 8 positions match TRBD2. Germline V CDR1 and CDR2: LNHDA, SQIVND (reference sequence). The ends lost 0 bases at V and 1 base at J; junction bases unmatched: 8. CDR3 length: 19 amino acids. CDR3 sequence (DNA): TGTGCCAGTAGTATAGATGGTACTAGCGGCCCTTCTGGGGCCAACGTCCTGACTTTC. This sequence encodes CASSIDGTSGPSGANVLTF.

The gene calls are TRBV5-1 and TRBJ2-3, with 8 positions matching TRBD1. From germline, CDR1 is SGHRS and CDR2 YFSETQ. The CDR3 runs 16 residues. V shed 3 bases, J shed 2 bases, and the junction held 8 bases outside the gene matches. CDR3 bases: TGCGCCAGCAGCTATGCGACAGGGGCGTTCACAGATACGCAGTATTTT. Its translation: CASSYATGAFTDTQYF.

The chain is built from TRBV4-3 and TRBJ1-2, with D possibly being TRBD1 (6 bases). The germline V gene has CDR1 LGHNA and CDR2 YSLEER. Trimming removed 4 bases from V and 6 bases from J, with 9 bases in between. CDR3 size: 12 residues. The CDR3 spells CASSLSGDGYTF. The CDR3 DNA reads as TGCGCCAGCAGCCTCTCAGGGGATGGCTACACCTTC.